This is a list of T cell receptor beta chains from one sample in a study of tumor-infiltrating lymphocytes in primary liver carcinoma. TCRdb itself ran the multiplex PCR reads through MiXCR, one entry per CDR3 protein. The sample gives 200,000 or so distinct CDR3 sequences, 65% of which show up once; around 7.1% is in the top ten. Specimen: peripheral blood. The receptor source for this set is a woman in her sixties with primary liver carcinoma and hepatitis B virus infection. CDR3s leave out the opening cysteine and the closing phenylalanine or tryptophan.

>TRBJ2-5|TRBV7-9
ASRRPGEIETQY
>TRBJ2-5|TRBV11-2
ASNFMVARETQY
>TRBJ2-5|TRBV4-2
ASSQVMPSSGSQETQY
>TRBJ2-1|TRBV11-3
ASSLEGPRNEHF
>TRBJ1-5|TRBV12-3/TRBV12-4
ASSFYEGQPQH
>TRBJ2-1|TRBV6-1
ASSGGTGGYLGNEQF
>TRBJ1-4|TRBV28
ASTQGGGEKLF
>TRBJ2-7|TRBV28
ASSRSQIVGYEQY
>TRBJ2-5|TRBV6-6
ASSYTPGGGRETQY
>TRBJ2-5|TRBV5-5
ASGPVPTGYQETQY